The source of this TCR beta chain is a study of blood T cell repertoires in COVID-19. Background on the study: From the United States, Italy and Spain came samples of acute and convalescent COVID-19. PBMCs, B-cell-depleted T cells, or T cells provided the cDNA or gDNA that made up the material.

This CDR3 comprises 13 residues. The ends were cut back, 4 bases at V and 6 bases at J, with 13 bases in the middle. Per the germline V gene, CDR1 is SEHNR and CDR2 is FQNEAQ (reference sequence). The study recruited people aged roughly 18 to 89 years across 20 to 30 US areas. For recovered donors of Cohort 3, there were two negative PCRs, clearance, or symptom resolution. Some clones are missing from TCRdb's copy, which holds only in-frame ones; the method was immunoSEQ multiplex PCR. This table has approximately 170,000 clones, about nine tenths appearing once. Source material: PBMCs or T cells enriched from blood (not recorded which). The receptor was isolated from a woman aged 18 to 35 who had recovered from COVID-19. This rearrangement joins TRBV7-9 to TRBJ2-7; TRBD2 might be the D (6 bases). The CDR3, as DNA: TGTGCCAGCAGCTCTACCGCCGGGGGCGAGCAGTACTTC. It translates to CASSSTAGGEQYF.